This TCR beta chain is drawn from a study of low-dose radiotherapy and immunotherapy resistance in tumors. Study context: Treatment consisted of nivolumab 240 mg every two weeks and ipilimumab 1 mg/kg every six weeks, given intravenously to patients. Starting cycle 1 day 1, oral aspirin 300 mg was given daily for four cycles.

This CDR3 has 14 amino acids. In germline, CDR1 is SEHNR, CDR2 FQNEAQ (reference sequence). Trimming took 3 bases from V and 4 from J, leaving 12 bases between them. Gene-specific TRAV and TRBV primers were used for first-strand cDNA, covering alpha and beta chains. TCRs underwent approximately 20 PCR cycles of amplification with a constant-region primer and V-primer adapter. One entry per CDR3 protein, called by TCRdb with MiXCR from the reads. The sample includes tens of thousands of distinct CDR3 sequences, less than 40% of them seen just once. In this sample, this clonotype turned up many times. Specified time point: before trial treatment. Every donor's regimen consisted of nivolumab, ipilimumab, aspirin, low-dose cyclophosphamide and low-dose radiotherapy. Eligibility criteria specified advanced solid malignancies devoid of tumor-infiltrating lymphocytes.

This receptor was identified in a female donor with ovarian cancer. This specimen was PBMCs, taken before treatment. The chain is built from TRBV7-9 and TRBJ1-2; no reliable D call. CDR3 protein: CASSLGVPGYGYTF. CDR3 DNA: TGTGCCAGCAGCTTGGGCGTCCCGGGCTATGGCTACACCTTC.